This is a list of T cell receptor beta chains from one sample in a study of human T cells and chemical hapten exposure. TCRdb independently ran MiXCR on the RACE reads; one entry per CDR3 protein. Of 99,000 or so distinct CDR3 sequences listed, less than 45% were seen once; the top ten hold around 2.5%. The material was whole blood, obtained in connection with sensitization to the hapten diphenylcyclopropenone (DPC). The receptors here all came from a middle-aged man with alopecia areata. Some clones in this sample may be carry-over from other donors' samples. CDR3s include the opening cysteine and the closing phenylalanine or tryptophan. Each record gives: CDR3 DNA, CDR3 protein, clone size, J gene, D gene, V gene. The D gene is left open where the match is weak. Clone size is given for some rows only: seen once, a few or many times, or a class if the clone is expanded.

TGTGCCAGCAGTCGTGTAGCGGGAACCTCCTACAATGAGCAGTTCTTC	CASSRVAGTSYNEQFF	NA	TRBJ2-1	TRBD2	TRBV6-5
TGTGCCACCAGTGAACCGACTAGCGGGAGGGCTGATGAGCAGTTCTTC	CATSEPTSGRADEQFF	once	TRBJ2-1	TRBD2	TRBV24-1
TGTGCCAGCAGTTTATGGGAAAACTCCTACGAGCAGTACTTC	CASSLWENSYEQYF	few	TRBJ2-7	NA	TRBV12-3/TRBV12-4
TGCAGCGTTGATGAGGGAGGAACAAGAGAGACCCAGTACTTC	CSVDEGGTRETQYF	few	TRBJ2-5	NA	TRBV29-1
TGTGCCAGCAGAGACAGTAGCGAAGGGGCCAACGTCCTGACTTTC	CASRDSSEGANVLTF	NA	TRBJ2-6	NA	TRBV3-1
TGTGCCAGCAGCTCGACCGGGCTAGCGGGAGAAGGTGGCGACGAGCAGTACTTC	CASSSTGLAGEGGDEQYF	few	TRBJ2-7	TRBD2	TRBV5-6
TGCAGTGCTAGAGGGGGGGCCAAAAACATTCAGTACTTC	CSARGGAKNIQYF	NA	TRBJ2-4	NA	TRBV20-1
TGTGCCAGCAGCGTTTTAGCTTCGGGGAGCACAGATACGCAGTATTTT	CASSVLASGSTDTQYF	NA	TRBJ2-3	NA	TRBV9
TGTGCCAGCAGCCTCGATTCCTACGAGCAGTACTTC	CASSLDSYEQYF	many	TRBJ2-7	NA	TRBV12-3/TRBV12-4
TGTGCCAGCAGTTACCTCCGACAGGGATCGTATAATTCACCCCTCCACTTT	CASSYLRQGSYNSPLHF	few	TRBJ1-6	TRBD1	TRBV6-2/TRBV6-3
TGTGCCAGCAGTTTTCAGAGGACAGATACGCAGTATTTT	CASSFQRTDTQYF	NA	TRBJ2-3	NA	TRBV6-6
TGTGCCAGCAGTACTAGCGGGAGGCCCACAGATACGCAGTATTTT	CASSTSGRPTDTQYF	NA	TRBJ2-3	TRBD2	TRBV28
TGTGCCAGCAGCAACCCTGGAGGGCGTACGCTCGAAAAACTGTTTTTT	CASSNPGGRTLEKLFF	NA	TRBJ1-4	NA	TRBV7-2
TGTGCCAGCAGAAGGGACACAGGGTGGCAAGAGACCCAGTACTTC	CASRRDTGWQETQYF	few	TRBJ2-5	NA	TRBV6-2/TRBV6-3
TGCAGTGCTAGAGATTCGGTCCGCACTAGCGGGAGAGATACGCAGTATTTT	CSARDSVRTSGRDTQYF	NA	TRBJ2-3	TRBD2	TRBV20-1
TGTGCCAGCAGACCCCGGACAGGGAGCTCTGGGGCCAACGTCCTGACTTTC	CASRPRTGSSGANVLTF	NA	TRBJ2-6	TRBD1	TRBV6-5
TGTGCCAGCTCACCTAAGGTAGCGGGTCCTACGGTGGAAGCCCAGTACTTC	CASSPKVAGPTVEAQYF	NA	TRBJ2-5	TRBD2	TRBV18
TGCAGTGCTAGGGACAGGGCCTACAATGAGCAGTTCTTC	CSARDRAYNEQFF	few	TRBJ2-1	TRBD1	TRBV20-1
TGTGCCACCTCGAGGGGGAACCTTAATTCACCCCTCCACTTT	CATSRGNLNSPLHF	NA	TRBJ1-6	NA	TRBV24-1
TGTGCCAGCACCCTATCCCACAGGGTGGATACGCAGTATTTT	CASTLSHRVDTQYF	NA	TRBJ2-3	NA	TRBV28
TGTGCCAGCAGCCAAGGACAGCGCAATCAGCCCCAGCATTTT	CASSQGQRNQPQHF	NA	TRBJ1-5	NA	TRBV6-6
TGTGCCAGCAGGGGCCGGGACAGGGGTTACGAGCAGTACTTC	CASRGRDRGYEQYF	few	TRBJ2-7	TRBD1	TRBV13
TGCAGCGTTGAAACCGGGAGTGTGTACGAGCAGTACTTC	CSVETGSVYEQYF	few	TRBJ2-7	NA	TRBV29-1
TGTGCCACCAGTGATACCCGACCAGGTCTCCCGGGTCAGCCCCAGCATTTT	CATSDTRPGLPGQPQHF	few	TRBJ1-5	NA	TRBV24-1
TGTGCCAGCAGCTTAGTTCTCAGGGGGGACCACAATGAGCAGTTCTTC	CASSLVLRGDHNEQFF	NA	TRBJ2-1	NA	TRBV7-2
TGCGCCAGCAGCCAAGGACGGCCGCGCGGGGCCAACGTCCTGACTTTC	CASSQGRPRGANVLTF	NA	TRBJ2-6	NA	TRBV4-3
TGTGCCATCAGTGAGACAGGGTGGGAGCAGTACTTC	CAISETGWEQYF	NA	TRBJ2-7	NA	TRBV10-3
TGTGCCACCAGTGAAAGGACAGGGGGACTCGGAGAGACCCAGTACTTC	CATSERTGGLGETQYF	once	TRBJ2-5	TRBD1	TRBV24-1
TGCGCCAGCAGCTTGGCCGGACTAGCTCCGTACCAAGAGACCCAGTACTTC	CASSLAGLAPYQETQYF	NA	TRBJ2-5	TRBD2	TRBV5-1
TGTGCCAGCAGCCAATCGTCGGGACAGGTATATGGCTACACCTTC	CASSQSSGQVYGYTF	NA	TRBJ1-2	TRBD1	TRBV3-1
TGCGCCAGCAGCTCGGGACTAACTTACAATGAGCAGTTCTTC	CASSSGLTYNEQFF	few	TRBJ2-1	TRBD2	TRBV5-1
TGCAGTGCTAGAGATCCACACCGCCGGGGGAGGGGCACAGATACGCAGTATTTT	CSARDPHRRGRGTDTQYF	NA	TRBJ2-3	TRBD2	TRBV20-1
TGTGCCAGCAGTTTTGGGGCACCACGCACAGATACGCAGTATTTT	CASSFGAPRTDTQYF	NA	TRBJ2-3	NA	TRBV28
TGTGCCAGCTCACGGGAGACTGAAGCTTTCTTT	CASSRETEAFF	NA	TRBJ1-1	NA	TRBV18
TGCAGCGTGGGGACAGACTCTAATTCACCCCTCCACTTT	CSVGTDSNSPLHF	few	TRBJ1-6	TRBD1	TRBV29-1
TGCAGTGCTAAGGGGGGTGCCACTGAAGCTTTCTTT	CSAKGGATEAFF	few	TRBJ1-1	NA	TRBV20-1
TGTGCCAGCAGTTCCGGGACTAGCTCCTACGAGCAGTACTTC	CASSSGTSSYEQYF	NA	TRBJ2-7	TRBD2	TRBV28
TGTGCCAGCAGCAACAGATCTCCCCAAGAGACCCAGTACTTC	CASSNRSPQETQYF	NA	TRBJ2-5	NA	TRBV3-1
TGTGCCAGCAGCCCTATCGACACCCCTTATGGCTACACCTTC	CASSPIDTPYGYTF	NA	TRBJ1-2	NA	TRBV7-2
TGTGCCAGCAGCTCGGGACAGGGGGACAATCAGCCCCAGCATTTT	CASSSGQGDNQPQHF	many	TRBJ1-5	TRBD1	TRBV6-2/TRBV6-3
TGTGCCAGCAGCACCGGGACAGGGGGCCCCTACGAGCAGTACTTC	CASSTGTGGPYEQYF	NA	TRBJ2-7	TRBD1	TRBV11-1
TGTGCCAGCAGAAACCGGGACCAGGGCTACGAGCAGTACTTC	CASRNRDQGYEQYF	few	TRBJ2-7	NA	TRBV6-1
TGTGCCATCAGTGATCCAGGGGTCCAGCCCCAGCATTTT	CAISDPGVQPQHF	NA	TRBJ1-5	NA	TRBV10-3
TGTGCCAGCTCACTGATTCTCCCGGGACAGGGGGCGCAAGGGGCCAACGTCCTGACTTTC	CASSLILPGQGAQGANVLTF	few	TRBJ2-6	TRBD1	TRBV18
TGTGCCAGCAGAGAGGACACTAGGATAGGGTTT	CASREDTRIGF	few	TRBJ1-1	NA	TRBV12-3/TRBV12-4
TGTGCCAGCAGCTTCCAGGGGGCGGACTATGGCTACACCTTC	CASSFQGADYGYTF	NA	TRBJ1-2	TRBD1	TRBV7-3
TGCAGCGGATCATCCCAGGGGGCAGGCGGGGAGCTGTTTTTT	CSGSSQGAGGELFF	NA	TRBJ2-2	TRBD1	TRBV29-1
TGTGCCAGCAGTGCCCCCGAAGTAGCGGGACATGAGCAGTTCTTC	CASSAPEVAGHEQFF	NA	TRBJ2-1	TRBD2	TRBV28
TGTGCCGCCAAACAGCGGGAGGTTTACAATGAGCAGTTCTTC	CAAKQREVYNEQFF	NA	TRBJ2-1	TRBD2	TRBV6-2/TRBV6-3